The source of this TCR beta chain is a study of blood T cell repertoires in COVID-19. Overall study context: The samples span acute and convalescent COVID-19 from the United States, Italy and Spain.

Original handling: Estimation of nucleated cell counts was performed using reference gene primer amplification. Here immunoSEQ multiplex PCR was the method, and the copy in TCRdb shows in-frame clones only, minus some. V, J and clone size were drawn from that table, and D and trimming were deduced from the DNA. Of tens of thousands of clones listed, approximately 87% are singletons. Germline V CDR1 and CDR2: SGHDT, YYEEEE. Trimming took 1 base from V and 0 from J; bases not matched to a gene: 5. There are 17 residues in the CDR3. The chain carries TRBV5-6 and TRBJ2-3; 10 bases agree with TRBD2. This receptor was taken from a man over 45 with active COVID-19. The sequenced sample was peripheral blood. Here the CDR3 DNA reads TGTGCCAGCAGCTTGAGGAGCGGGGGGGCCAGCACAGATACGCAGTATTTT. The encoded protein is CASSLRSGGASTDTQYF.